Listed below are T cell receptor beta chains from one sample, sequenced in a study of cytomegalovirus exposure and HLA in healthy donors. Assay: immunoSEQ multiplex PCR; the TCRdb copy retains only in-frame clones and omits some. The table shows tens of thousands of clones, with over 85% occurring only once. The sequencing sample was made of PBMCs. These receptor sequences come from a woman aged 18-29 years in good health and CMV-seronegative. The CDR3 runs from the conserved cysteine through the conserved F or W. The order of the fields is V gene, D gene, clone size, J gene, CDR3 protein, CDR3 DNA. A D gene is named only where the DNA matches it firmly. Clone size is given for some rows only: seen once, a few or many times, or a class if the clone is expanded.

v_call: TRBV14; d_call: NA; clone_size: NA; j_call: TRBJ2-2; cdr3_aa: CASSHLQGSGELFF; cdr3_nt: TGTGCCAGCAGCCACCTACAGGGTAGCGGGGAGCTGTTTTTT
v_call: TRBV13; d_call: NA; clone_size: NA; j_call: TRBJ2-3; cdr3_aa: CASSFGGITTDTQYF; cdr3_nt: TGTGCCAGCAGCTTTGGAGGAATCACAACAGATACGCAGTATTTT
v_call: TRBV6-6; d_call: TRBD2; clone_size: NA; j_call: TRBJ2-3; cdr3_aa: CASSLAGSTDTQYF; cdr3_nt: TGTGCCAGCAGCCTAGCGGGCAGCACAGATACGCAGTATTTT
v_call: TRBV6-1; d_call: NA; clone_size: NA; j_call: TRBJ2-3; cdr3_aa: CASSVGGHSTDTQYF; cdr3_nt: TGTGCCAGCAGTGTGGGCGGGCATAGCACAGATACGCAGTATTTT
v_call: TRBV6-1; d_call: TRBD1; clone_size: NA; j_call: TRBJ1-3; cdr3_aa: CASHKDRGLGNTIYF; cdr3_nt: TGTGCCAGCCATAAGGACAGGGGGCTAGGAAACACCATATATTTT
v_call: TRBV5-5; d_call: NA; clone_size: NA; j_call: TRBJ2-7; cdr3_aa: CASSPPGHKWRYEQYF; cdr3_nt: TGTGCCAGCAGCCCCCCGGGACACAAGTGGAGGTACGAGCAGTACTTC
v_call: TRBV10-3; d_call: TRBD2; clone_size: NA; j_call: TRBJ2-1; cdr3_aa: CAISVSGNQFF; cdr3_nt: TGTGCCATCAGTGTCAGCGGGAACCAGTTCTTC
v_call: TRBV29-1; d_call: NA; clone_size: few; j_call: TRBJ2-1; cdr3_aa: CSVTKNVQDYNEQFF; cdr3_nt: TGCAGCGTTACCAAAAACGTTCAGGACTACAATGAGCAGTTCTTC
v_call: TRBV18; d_call: NA; clone_size: NA; j_call: TRBJ1-1; cdr3_aa: CASIQGLGVTEAFF; cdr3_nt: TGTGCCAGCATACAGGGCCTCGGGGTGACTGAAGCTTTCTTT
v_call: TRBV2; d_call: NA; clone_size: NA; j_call: TRBJ1-2; cdr3_aa: CASSPWGKYGYTF; cdr3_nt: TGTGCCAGCAGTCCATGGGGCAAATATGGCTACACCTTC
v_call: TRBV18; d_call: NA; clone_size: NA; j_call: TRBJ2-5; cdr3_aa: CASSPSRWTQYF; cdr3_nt: TGTGCCAGCTCACCTAGCCGCTGGACCCAGTACTTC
v_call: TRBV7-9; d_call: NA; clone_size: NA; j_call: TRBJ2-1; cdr3_aa: CASSLGAGHYLSDEQFF; cdr3_nt: TGTGCCAGCAGCTTAGGTGCAGGGCACTACCTAAGTGATGAGCAGTTCTTC
v_call: TRBV27; d_call: NA; clone_size: NA; j_call: TRBJ1-4; cdr3_aa: CASKPPGGREKLFF; cdr3_nt: TGTGCCAGCAAACCACCGGGGGGCCGGGAAAAACTGTTTTTT
v_call: TRBV5-4; d_call: TRBD1; clone_size: NA; j_call: TRBJ2-3; cdr3_aa: CASSGRDSPVDTQYF; cdr3_nt: TGTGCCAGCAGCGGCCGGGACAGTCCCGTCGATACGCAGTATTTT
v_call: TRBV9; d_call: NA; clone_size: NA; j_call: TRBJ1-2; cdr3_aa: CASSVDPQAHGYTF; cdr3_nt: TGTGCCAGCAGCGTAGATCCCCAGGCTCATGGCTACACCTTC
v_call: TRBV7-2; d_call: TRBD1; clone_size: once; j_call: TRBJ2-3; cdr3_aa: CASSLKYRQGTDTQYF; cdr3_nt: TGTGCCAGCAGCTTAAAGTATCGACAGGGGACAGATACGCAGTATTTT
v_call: TRBV5-8; d_call: TRBD1; clone_size: NA; j_call: TRBJ1-2; cdr3_aa: CASSWGDRANGGYTF; cdr3_nt: TGTGCCAGCAGCTGGGGGGACAGGGCGAATGGGGGCTACACCTTC
v_call: TRBV4-2; d_call: NA; clone_size: NA; j_call: TRBJ2-7; cdr3_aa: CASSQGGQSYEQYF; cdr3_nt: TGTGCCAGCAGCCAAGGAGGACAGTCCTACGAGCAGTACTTC
v_call: TRBV9; d_call: NA; clone_size: NA; j_call: TRBJ1-2; cdr3_aa: CASSVAPQGLHGYTF; cdr3_nt: TGTGCCAGCAGCGTAGCCCCGCAGGGGCTCCATGGCTACACCTTC
v_call: TRBV19; d_call: TRBD1; clone_size: few; j_call: TRBJ2-1; cdr3_aa: CASSRQGESYNEQFF; cdr3_nt: TGTGCCAGTAGTAGACAGGGGGAATCCTACAATGAGCAGTTCTTC
v_call: TRBV11-1; d_call: TRBD2; clone_size: NA; j_call: TRBJ2-7; cdr3_aa: CASSSSGGLSSYEQYF; cdr3_nt: TGTGCCAGCAGTAGTAGCGGGGGCCTTAGCTCCTACGAGCAGTACTTC
v_call: TRBV7-9; d_call: TRBD1; clone_size: NA; j_call: TRBJ1-2; cdr3_aa: CASSPDRDGYTF; cdr3_nt: TGTGCCAGCAGTCCCGACAGGGATGGCTACACCTTC
v_call: TRBV27; d_call: NA; clone_size: NA; j_call: TRBJ1-5; cdr3_aa: CASRLRQENQPQHF; cdr3_nt: TGTGCCAGCAGGCTAAGACAGGAGAATCAGCCCCAGCATTTT
v_call: TRBV5-4; d_call: TRBD1; clone_size: NA; j_call: TRBJ2-3; cdr3_aa: CASSLPTGARDTQYF; cdr3_nt: TGTGCCAGCAGCCTGCCGACAGGGGCACGGGATACGCAGTATTTT
v_call: TRBV6-6; d_call: TRBD1; clone_size: NA; j_call: TRBJ1-2; cdr3_aa: CASSYSGQGYYGYTF; cdr3_nt: TGTGCCAGCAGTTACTCAGGACAGGGATACTATGGCTACACCTTC
v_call: TRBV29-1; d_call: TRBD1; clone_size: NA; j_call: TRBJ2-7; cdr3_aa: CSVVWTGSYEQYF; cdr3_nt: TGCAGCGTTGTGTGGACAGGCTCCTACGAGCAGTACTTC
v_call: TRBV5-6; d_call: TRBD1; clone_size: once; j_call: TRBJ1-1; cdr3_aa: CASSLGDSEAFF; cdr3_nt: TGTGCCAGCAGCTTGGGGGACAGCGAAGCTTTCTTT
v_call: TRBV6-4; d_call: NA; clone_size: NA; j_call: TRBJ2-3; cdr3_aa: CASSDGGATDTQYF; cdr3_nt: TGTGCCAGCAGTGACGGGGGGGCCACAGATACGCAGTATTTT
v_call: TRBV7-6; d_call: NA; clone_size: NA; j_call: TRBJ2-1; cdr3_aa: CASSSTAGGGEQFF; cdr3_nt: TGTGCCAGCAGCTCCACCGCTGGCGGCGGTGAGCAGTTCTTC
v_call: TRBV27; d_call: TRBD1; clone_size: NA; j_call: TRBJ1-5; cdr3_aa: CASDEFTPGGNQPQHF; cdr3_nt: TGTGCCAGCGACGAATTTACTCCAGGGGGTAATCAGCCCCAGCATTTT
v_call: TRBV6-1; d_call: TRBD1; clone_size: NA; j_call: TRBJ2-2; cdr3_aa: CASRGTGGSIGELFF; cdr3_nt: TGTGCCAGCAGGGGGACAGGGGGCTCCATCGGGGAGCTGTTTTTT
v_call: TRBV19; d_call: NA; clone_size: NA; j_call: TRBJ2-3; cdr3_aa: CASSVQAADTQYF; cdr3_nt: TGTGCCAGTAGTGTACAGGCAGCGGATACGCAGTATTTT
v_call: TRBV6-1; d_call: TRBD1; clone_size: NA; j_call: TRBJ2-5; cdr3_aa: CASSEASGGQETQYF; cdr3_nt: TGTGCCAGCAGTGAAGCCTCAGGGGGTCAAGAGACCCAGTACTTC
v_call: TRBV5-8; d_call: NA; clone_size: NA; j_call: TRBJ1-2; cdr3_aa: CASSLVRQASNYGYTF; cdr3_nt: TGTGCCAGCAGCTTGGTCAGGCAGGCTTCTAACTATGGCTACACCTTC
v_call: TRBV2; d_call: NA; clone_size: once; j_call: TRBJ1-2; cdr3_aa: CASSEPLTGTGTDYGYTF; cdr3_nt: TGTGCCAGCAGTGAACCCTTAACAGGGACGGGGACCGACTATGGCTACACCTTC
v_call: TRBV29-1; d_call: NA; clone_size: NA; j_call: TRBJ1-1; cdr3_aa: CSVARQVNTEAFF; cdr3_nt: TGCAGCGTTGCCCGACAGGTGAACACTGAAGCTTTCTTT
v_call: TRBV7-6; d_call: NA; clone_size: NA; j_call: TRBJ2-7; cdr3_aa: CASSSRGGAYSYEQYF; cdr3_nt: TGTGCCAGCAGCTCCAGAGGGGGAGCCTACTCCTACGAGCAGTACTTC
v_call: TRBV5-4; d_call: NA; clone_size: NA; j_call: TRBJ1-1; cdr3_aa: CASSTPGRENTEAFF; cdr3_nt: TGTGCCAGCAGCACTCCTGGACGGGAGAACACTGAAGCTTTCTTT
v_call: TRBV19; d_call: NA; clone_size: NA; j_call: TRBJ1-5; cdr3_aa: CASTPWGGSSNQPQHF; cdr3_nt: TGTGCCAGCACCCCGTGGGGGGGATCAAGCAATCAGCCCCAGCATTTT
v_call: TRBV5-5; d_call: TRBD1; clone_size: NA; j_call: TRBJ2-7; cdr3_aa: CASSLEGTGLLDEQYF; cdr3_nt: TGTGCCAGCAGCTTGGAAGGGACAGGCCTTTTGGACGAGCAGTACTTC